This T cell receptor beta chain was recovered during a study of T cells expressing NK-cell markers. This CDR3 is 11 amino acids long. Germline values: CDR1 SGHTA, CDR2 FQGNSA. Using the 5' RACE reads, TCRdb records one entry per CDR3 protein without DNA. This specimen shows about 370,000 distinct CDR3 sequences; the ten leading clones hold around 10%. This clonotype originated in a woman in her forties or fifties in good health. Sample: blood T cells: a sorted CD56 or NKG2C T cell subset, CD4+ or CD8+ T cells, or bulk PBMC T cells (not recorded which). The rearrangement joins TRBV7-2 to TRBJ2-2. CDR3 in amino acids: CASRRNGELFF.